A selection of T cell receptor beta chains follows, all from one sample in a study of shared clonotypes between healthy human individuals. TCRdb's table, derived via immunoSEQ multiplex PCR, lists solely in-frame clones and lacks some. The data contain more than 900,000 clones, about 84% of them singletons. Material for sequencing was memory CD4+ T cells from PBMCs. The receptors come from a man in his late teens or twenties in good health. Some clones in this sample may be carry-over from other donors' samples. The CDR3 runs from the conserved cysteine through the conserved F or W. D genes are given only for firm matches. Part of the rows lack a size; the others show once, few, many or a class for expanded clones.

abundance	v_gene	j_gene	d_gene	CDR3aa	CDR3nt
few	TRBV5-1	TRBJ2-3	-	CASSLNPEGIYTDTQYF	TGCGCCAGCAGCTTGAACCCAGAGGGAATATACACAGATACGCAGTATTTT
-	TRBV27	TRBJ2-7	TRBD2	CASSDIAFRGRVEQYF	TGTGCCAGCAGTGATATAGCTTTTCGCGGGAGGGTCGAGCAGTACTTC
-	TRBV7-9	TRBJ2-7	TRBD1	CASSQRLGTGTYEQYF	TGTGCCAGCAGCCAGCGGTTGGGGACAGGGACCTACGAGCAGTACTTC
-	TRBV5-1	TRBJ2-3	-	CASSVGTDTQYF	TGCGCCAGCAGCGTGGGTACAGATACGCAGTATTTT
-	TRBV30	TRBJ2-1	TRBD2	CAWRLAGKSYNEQFF	TGTGCCTGGAGGTTAGCGGGGAAATCCTACAATGAGCAGTTCTTC
once	TRBV19	TRBJ1-5	-	CASNLGQLLNQPQHF	TGTGCCAGTAATTTAGGCCAACTTCTCAATCAGCCCCAGCATTTT
-	TRBV9	TRBJ2-5	-	CASSVGIGVSLGETQYF	TGTGCCAGCAGCGTAGGAATCGGGGTTTCACTGGGGGAGACCCAGTACTTC
-	TRBV2	TRBJ1-1	-	CASSWTAEAFF	TGTGCCAGCAGCTGGACAGCTGAAGCTTTCTTT
-	TRBV6-6	TRBJ2-7	-	CASGGGRKGQDKQYF	TGTGCCAGCGGGGGGGGACGTAAAGGACAGGACAAGCAGTACTTC
-	TRBV7-9	TRBJ1-4	TRBD1	CASSPGTGVNEKLFF	TGTGCCAGCAGCCCCGGGACAGGGGTCAATGAAAAACTGTTTTTT
-	TRBV30	TRBJ2-5	-	CAWSVTGQTQYF	TGTGCCTGGAGTGTAACAGGTCAAACCCAGTACTTC
-	TRBV23-1	TRBJ1-5	-	CASSQSTGRNQPQHF	TGCGCCAGCAGTCAATCTACGGGGCGCAATCAGCCCCAGCATTTT
-	TRBV6-1	TRBJ2-7	-	CASSEWWEQYF	TGTGCCAGCAGTGAATGGTGGGAGCAGTACTTC
-	TRBV5-6	TRBJ1-5	TRBD1	CASSLYRDRNQPQHF	TGTGCCAGCAGCTTATACCGGGACAGAAATCAGCCCCAGCATTTT
-	TRBV10-3	TRBJ2-7	-	CAISDALAINSYEQYF	TGTGCCATCTCCGACGCCCTAGCGATCAATTCCTACGAGCAGTACTTC
-	TRBV7-3	TRBJ2-1	TRBD2	CASSLEREAYNEQFF	TGTGCCAGCAGCTTAGAACGGGAGGCCTACAATGAGCAGTTCTTC
few	TRBV15	TRBJ2-5	-	CATSRDIGFRYF	TGTGCCACCAGCAGAGATATCGGATTCCGGTACTTC
-	TRBV7-9	TRBJ2-6	-	CASQRGGRSGANVLTF	TGTGCCAGCCAAAGAGGGGGGCGCTCTGGGGCCAACGTCCTGACTTTC
-	TRBV11-2	TRBJ2-5	-	CASSRTDRQETQYF	TGTGCCAGCAGCCGGACGGACAGACAAGAGACCCAGTACTTC
many	TRBV7-9	TRBJ1-3	-	CASSLDFGRLISGNTIYF	TGTGCCAGCAGCTTAGACTTCGGCCGTCTAATCTCTGGAAACACCATATATTTT
-	TRBV5-1	TRBJ2-5	TRBD1	CASSPGQLETQYF	TGCGCCAGCAGCCCGGGACAGTTGGAGACCCAGTACTTC
-	TRBV4-3	TRBJ2-6	-	CASSQEGQGGANVLTF	TGCGCCAGCAGCCAAGAAGGCCAGGGTGGGGCCAACGTCCTGACTTTC
-	TRBV27	TRBJ2-1	TRBD2	CASSFVGLAEDNEQFF	TGTGCCAGCAGTTTCGTGGGGCTAGCGGAAGACAATGAGCAGTTCTTC
once	TRBV9	TRBJ2-3	-	CASSVSQGGADTQYF	TGTGCCAGCAGCGTCTCCCAGGGGGGCGCAGATACGCAGTATTTT
few	TRBV25-1	TRBJ2-7	-	CASSHLPGGGPYEQYF	TGTGCCAGCAGCCACCTGCCCGGCGGCGGTCCCTACGAGCAGTACTTC
-	TRBV30	TRBJ1-1	TRBD1	CAWNRDRGTEAFF	TGTGCCTGGAACCGGGACAGGGGAACTGAAGCTTTCTTT
-	TRBV6-4	TRBJ2-3	TRBD2	CASSVERESDTQYF	TGTGCCAGCAGTGTTGAGCGGGAGTCAGATACGCAGTATTTT